Listed below are T cell receptor beta chains from one sample, sequenced in a study of cytomegalovirus exposure and HLA in healthy donors. Assay: immunoSEQ multiplex PCR; the TCRdb copy retains only in-frame clones and omits some. The table includes 85,000 to 120,000 clones, 70% to 85% detected once. Sequenced sample: PBMCs. The receptors derive from a man in his 60s in good health and CMV-seronegative. The CDR3 runs from the conserved cysteine through the conserved F or W. The D gene is left open where the match is weak. Only part of the rows carry a size: once, few, many, or a class if the clone is expanded.

j_gene: TRBJ1-1; abundance: .; d_gene: .; v_gene: TRBV13; CDR3aa: CASSPAGATEAFF; CDR3nt: TGTGCCAGCAGCCCAGCGGGGGCCACTGAAGCTTTCTTT
j_gene: TRBJ2-3; abundance: .; d_gene: .; v_gene: TRBV5-4; CDR3aa: CASSAGGTRLDTQYF; CDR3nt: TGTGCCAGCAGCGCCGGGGGAACCAGACTAGATACGCAGTATTTT
j_gene: TRBJ2-2; abundance: .; d_gene: .; v_gene: TRBV4-3; CDR3aa: CASSQQQDGELFF; CDR3nt: TGCGCCAGCAGCCAACAACAGGACGGGGAGCTGTTTTTT
j_gene: TRBJ2-3; abundance: .; d_gene: TRBD2; v_gene: TRBV28; CDR3aa: CRAGGALGTDTQYF; CDR3nt: TGTAGGGCGGGGGGGGCGCTCGGCACAGATACGCAGTATTTT
j_gene: TRBJ2-5; abundance: .; d_gene: .; v_gene: TRBV7-9; CDR3aa: CASSSPWTRGETQYF; CDR3nt: TGTGCCAGCAGCTCCCCCTGGACCCGGGGTGAGACCCAGTACTTC
j_gene: TRBJ1-6; abundance: .; d_gene: .; v_gene: TRBV6-5; CDR3aa: CASTFVSYNSPLHF; CDR3nt: TGTGCCAGCACCTTCGTCTCCTATAATTCACCCCTCCACTTT
j_gene: TRBJ1-6; abundance: .; d_gene: .; v_gene: TRBV5-1; CDR3aa: CASSLGANNSPLHF; CDR3nt: TGCGCCAGCAGCTTGGGAGCAAATAATTCACCCCTCCACTTT
j_gene: TRBJ2-5; abundance: .; d_gene: TRBD1; v_gene: TRBV2; CDR3aa: CASTYGTGQETQYF; CDR3nt: TGTGCCAGCACATACGGGACAGGCCAAGAGACCCAGTACTTC
j_gene: TRBJ1-2; abundance: .; d_gene: .; v_gene: TRBV19; CDR3aa: CASMPTEANYGYTF; CDR3nt: TGTGCCAGTATGCCGACGGAGGCTAACTATGGCTACACCTTC
j_gene: TRBJ1-5; abundance: .; d_gene: .; v_gene: TRBV2; CDR3aa: CASSFGGGGNQPQHF; CDR3nt: TGTGCCAGCAGTTTCGGGGGTGGAGGCAATCAGCCCCAGCATTTT
j_gene: TRBJ2-5; abundance: .; d_gene: .; v_gene: TRBV28; CDR3aa: CASSLGPLTWYF; CDR3nt: TGTGCCAGCAGTTTGGGCCCTCTTACATGGTACTTC
j_gene: TRBJ1-1; abundance: .; d_gene: TRBD1; v_gene: TRBV6-5; CDR3aa: CASSYSTGARDTEAFF; CDR3nt: TGTGCCAGCAGTTACTCGACAGGGGCAAGGGACACTGAAGCTTTCTTT
j_gene: TRBJ2-7; abundance: .; d_gene: .; v_gene: TRBV7-2; CDR3aa: CASSSQLGVSYEQYF; CDR3nt: TGTGCCAGCAGCTCTCAGTTAGGGGTATCCTACGAGCAGTACTTC
j_gene: TRBJ2-1; abundance: .; d_gene: TRBD2; v_gene: TRBV19; CDR3aa: CASSIKRGVEDEQFF; CDR3nt: TGTGCCAGTAGTATAAAGCGGGGGGTGGAAGATGAGCAGTTCTTC
j_gene: TRBJ1-1; abundance: .; d_gene: TRBD1; v_gene: TRBV6-4; CDR3aa: CASRVTGTGGTEAFF; CDR3nt: TGTGCCAGCAGGGTCACCGGGACAGGGGGCACTGAAGCTTTCTTT
j_gene: TRBJ1-6; abundance: few; d_gene: .; v_gene: TRBV30; CDR3aa: CACKTVWDSYNSPLHF; CDR3nt: TGTGCCTGTAAGACAGTGTGGGACTCCTATAATTCACCCCTCCACTTT
j_gene: TRBJ2-2; abundance: .; d_gene: .; v_gene: TRBV5-1; CDR3aa: CASSLGSRGMGELFF; CDR3nt: TGCGCCAGCAGCTTGGGATCCAGGGGTATGGGGGAGCTGTTTTTT
j_gene: TRBJ2-7; abundance: .; d_gene: TRBD1; v_gene: TRBV4-3; CDR3aa: CASSQGPGQGAYEQYF; CDR3nt: TGCGCCAGCAGCCAAGGCCCGGGACAGGGAGCCTACGAGCAGTACTTC
j_gene: TRBJ1-2; abundance: .; d_gene: TRBD1; v_gene: TRBV7-2; CDR3aa: CASSQSAGTGIYGYTF; CDR3nt: TGTGCCAGCAGCCAAAGTGCCGGGACAGGGATCTATGGCTACACCTTC
j_gene: TRBJ1-1; abundance: .; d_gene: .; v_gene: TRBV6-5; CDR3aa: CASSSTGSRNTEAFF; CDR3nt: TGTGCCAGTAGCTCCACAGGTAGTCGGAACACTGAAGCTTTCTTT
j_gene: TRBJ1-6; abundance: .; d_gene: .; v_gene: TRBV19; CDR3aa: CASSIGEGGRSPLHF; CDR3nt: TGTGCCAGTAGTATAGGCGAGGGAGGTCGATCACCCCTCCACTTT
j_gene: TRBJ2-3; abundance: .; d_gene: .; v_gene: TRBV19; CDR3aa: CASSIPGRAGDTQYF; CDR3nt: TGTGCCAGTAGTATCCCTGGCAGGGCTGGAGATACGCAGTATTTT
j_gene: TRBJ2-3; abundance: .; d_gene: TRBD1; v_gene: TRBV10-3; CDR3aa: CAIQRGTGGPDTQYF; CDR3nt: TGTGCCATCCAGCGGGGGACAGGGGGTCCAGATACGCAGTATTTT
j_gene: TRBJ2-1; abundance: .; d_gene: .; v_gene: TRBV27; CDR3aa: CASSLRFAAENEQFF; CDR3nt: TGTGCCAGCAGTTTACGGTTTGCGGCTGAGAATGAGCAGTTCTTC